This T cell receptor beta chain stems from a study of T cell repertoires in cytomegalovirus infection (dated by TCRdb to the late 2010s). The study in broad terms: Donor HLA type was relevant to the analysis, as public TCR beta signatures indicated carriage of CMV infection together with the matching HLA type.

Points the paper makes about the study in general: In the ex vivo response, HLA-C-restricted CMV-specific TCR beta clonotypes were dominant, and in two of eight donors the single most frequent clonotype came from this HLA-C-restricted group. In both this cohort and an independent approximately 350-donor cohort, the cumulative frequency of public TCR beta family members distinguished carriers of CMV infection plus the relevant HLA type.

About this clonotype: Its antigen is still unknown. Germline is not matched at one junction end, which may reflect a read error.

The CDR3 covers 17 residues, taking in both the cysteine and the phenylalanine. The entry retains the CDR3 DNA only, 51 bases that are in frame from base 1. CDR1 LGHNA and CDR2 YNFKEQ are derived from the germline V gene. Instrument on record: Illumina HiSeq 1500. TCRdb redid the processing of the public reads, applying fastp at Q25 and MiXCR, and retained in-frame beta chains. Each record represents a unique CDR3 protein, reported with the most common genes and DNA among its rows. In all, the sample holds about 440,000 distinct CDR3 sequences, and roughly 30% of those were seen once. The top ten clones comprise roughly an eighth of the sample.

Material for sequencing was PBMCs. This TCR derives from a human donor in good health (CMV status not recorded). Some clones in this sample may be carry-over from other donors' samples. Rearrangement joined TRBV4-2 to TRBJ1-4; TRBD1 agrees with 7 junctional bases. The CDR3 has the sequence CASSQGTSGQINETLFF. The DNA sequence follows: TGTGCCAGCAGCCAAGGTACCTCGGGACAGATCAATGAAACACTGTTTTTT.